This entry lists 18 T cell receptor beta chains sequenced from one sample in a study of shared clonotypes between healthy human individuals. Libraries were prepared by immunoSEQ multiplex PCR; TCRdb keeps only in-frame clonotypes and omits some of them. Counted here are roughly 2.5 million clones, over 85% occurring once; the ten biggest clones make up around 0.14%. The specimen sequenced was naive CD4+ T cells sorted from blood. As to subset: CD45RA+ positively selected. These TCRs come from a man younger than 35 in good health.

This rearrangement joins TRBV7-6 to TRBJ2-3; tentative D call: TRBD2 (5 bases). Trimming cost V 5 bases and J 3 bases, with 18 bases left between them. Germline V gene data show CDR1 as SGHVS and CDR2 as FNYEAQ. This CDR3 has 16 amino acids. For the CDR3, the DNA is TGTGCCAGCAGCCGGACTTTCCAGGCCTTTACAGATACGCAGTATTTT. It yields the protein CASSRTFQAFTDTQYF.

This rearrangement joins TRBV19 to TRBJ2-7; possible D gene TRBD2, 5 bases. This CDR3 spans 15 amino acids. Trimming shortened V by 3 bases and J by 0 bases, and 12 bases separated the two germline ends. In germline, CDR1 is LNHDA, CDR2 SQIVND (reference sequence). The CDR3 coding sequence is TGTGCCAGTAGTATTGGATTAGGGAGCTCCTACGAGCAGTACTTC. This encodes CASSIGLGSSYEQYF.

The genes are TRBV27 and TRBJ2-3; possibly TRBD2 for D (6 bases). Deletions cut 2 bases from V and 2 bases from J, with 11 bases between. The CDR3 contains 15 residues. Germline V gene data show CDR1 as MNHEY and CDR2 as SMNVEV (reference sequence). The CDR3 here is CASSLRGNFTDTQYF. The CDR3, as DNA: TGTGCCAGCAGTTTACGCGGGAACTTCACAGATACGCAGTATTTT.

The chain recombines TRBV5-4 with TRBJ2-5; a possible D gene is TRBD1 (7 bases). The germline CDR1 and CDR2 sequences are SGHNT and YYREEE (reference sequence). Trimming stripped 6 bases from V and 1 base from J, with 19 bases between. This CDR3 has 16 amino acids. CDR3 loop: CASTLINRGGQETQYF. CDR3 bases: TGTGCCAGCACCCTTATTAACAGGGGAGGCCAAGAGACCCAGTACTTC. Based on the CDR3 plus reference TRBV5-4 and TRBJ2-5, the full variable domain is ETGVTQSPTHLIKTRGQQVTLRCSSQSGHNTVSWYQQALGQGPQFIFQYYREEENGRGNFPPRFSGLQFPNYSSELNVNALELDDSALYLCASTLINRGGQETQYFGPGTRLLVL.

V usage is TRBV6-6 and J usage is TRBJ2-3, with 7 bases fitting TRBD1. Germline CDR1 and CDR2: MNHNY and SVGAGI (reference sequence). V trimming: 6 bases; J trimming: 2 bases; junction bases outside the gene matches: 8. This CDR3 comprises 15 residues. CDR3 protein: CASSTGTELTDTQYF. The CDR3 DNA reads TGTGCCAGCAGCACCGGGACAGAACTCACAGATACGCAGTATTTT.

The chain employs TRBV9 and TRBJ2-2; D tentatively reads TRBD1 or TRBD2 (5 bases each). This CDR3 region has 17 residues. Germline V gene sequence: CDR1 SGDLS, CDR2 YYNGEE. With 3 bases removed from V and 1 base from J, the gap between germline ends came to 16 bases. CDR3 in amino acids: CASSATPGPLNTGELFF. The CDR3 nucleotides read TGTGCCAGCAGCGCGACTCCGGGACCACTGAACACCGGGGAGCTGTTTTTT.

This rearrangement joins TRBV4-1 to TRBJ2-5; 7 bases map to TRBD1. The germline gives CDR1 MGHRA, CDR2 YSYEKL. The CDR3 is made up of 13 amino acids. V shed 4 bases and J 5 bases; nucleotides not matched to a gene: 4. This CDR3 reads CASSPGQRETQYF. CDR3 nucleotides: TGCGCCAGCAGCCCGGGACAGAGGGAGACCCAGTACTTC.

On this clone: Other DNA sequences in the same sample also yield this CDR3. The gene calls are TRBV5-1 and TRBJ2-5, with D perhaps matching TRBD1 (5 bases). Germline V CDR1 and CDR2: SGHRS, YFSETQ. V was clipped by 4 bases and J by 2 bases, with 12 bases between them. The CDR3 has 14 residues. The chain's CDR3 is CASSPLTVQETQYF. The CDR3 coding sequence is TGCGCCAGCAGCCCCCTGACAGTACAAGAGACCCAGTACTTC.

The gene calls are TRBV7-2 and TRBJ2-1; D is unclear. The CDR3 sequence is 15 residues long. V was pared by 2 bases and J by 5 bases, with 13 bases between. CDR1 and CDR2 from the germline V gene are SGHTA and FQGNSA. CDR3 DNA: TGTGCCAGCAGCTTAAGTAGCCTAGTTAACAATGAGCAGTTCTTC. Its translation: CASSLSSLVNNEQFF.

Comment on this clone: One end of the junction does not line up with germline, which may come from a read error. The V gene is TRBV4-3, the J gene TRBJ1-1; D unclear. Germline loops: CDR1 LGHNA, CDR2 YSLEER. The CDR3 is 14 residues long. CDR3 DNA: TGCGCCAGCAGTCAAGTATTCTTGAACACTGAAGCTTTCTTT. This sequence encodes CASSQVFLNTEAFF.

The rearrangement links TRBV4-3 to TRBJ1-5; TRBD1 is a possible D gene (5 bases). Germline CDR1 is LGHNA and CDR2 is YSLEER. V was pared by 0 bases and J by 6 bases, with 9 bases between. The CDR3 is 14 residues long. The CDR3 sequence: CASSQEPGLQPQHF. DNA of the CDR3: TGCGCCAGCAGCCAAGAACCAGGGCTTCAGCCCCAGCATTTT.

This clone has a handful of counts. One end of the junction fails to match germline, which may point to a read error. The sample has other DNA sequences that encode this CDR3 too. This chain connects TRBV18 to TRBJ1-2, with 9 bases lining up with TRBD1. This CDR3 has 14 residues. The germline gives CDR1 KGHSH, CDR2 LQKENI. The CDR3 loop is CASSPQGADYGYTF. The CDR3 DNA reads as TGTGCCAGCTCTCCACAGGGGGCTGACTATGGCTACACCTTC.

This chain links TRBV9 with TRBJ1-2, with TRBD1 as a possible D gene (6 bases). The CDR3 covers 12 residues. Germline assignment: CDR1 SGDLS and CDR2 YYNGEE. Trimming removed 5 bases at V and 4 bases at J, with 9 bases between. CDR3 sequence (DNA): TGTGCCAGCAGGGGGGCTGGCTATGGCTACACCTTC. It yields the protein CASRGAGYGYTF. Combining the CDR3 with reference TRBV9 and TRBJ1-2 gives the whole variable domain DSGVTQTPKHLITATGQRVTLRCSPRSGDLSVYWYQQSLDQGLQFLIQYYNGEERAKGNILERFSAQQFPDLHSELNLSSLELGDSALYFCASRGAGYGYTFGSGTRLTVV.

This clone was seen a few times. V and J are TRBV7-9 and TRBJ1-2, with 9 bases aligning to TRBD1. Germline V gene data show CDR1 as SEHNR and CDR2 as FQNEAQ (reference sequence). With V trimmed by 6 bases and J by 6 bases, 8 bases remained unmatched. The CDR3 length is 14 residues. The CDR3 sequence is CASSQQGAMNGYTF. CDR3 DNA sequence: TGTGCCAGCAGTCAACAGGGGGCGATGAATGGCTACACCTTC. Together with reference TRBV7-9 and TRBJ1-2, the CDR3 gives the full variable domain: DTGVSQNPRHKITKRGQNVTFRCDPISEHNRLYWYRQTLGQGPEFLTYFQNEAQLEKSRLLSDRFSAERPKGSFSTLEIQRTEQGDSAMYLCASSQQGAMNGYTFGSGTRLTVV.

The chain links TRBV7-2 to TRBJ2-3, with D tentatively TRBD2 (7 bases). The V gene lost 3 bases and the J gene lost 10 bases, with 20 bases spanning the gap. The CDR3 length is 15 residues. Looked up from germline, CDR1 is SGHTA and CDR2 is FQGNSA. The CDR3 sequence: CASSFRGGTKEAQYF. The CDR3, as DNA: TGTGCCAGCAGCTTCAGGGGCGGGACTAAGGAAGCGCAGTATTTT. The entire variable domain, with the rest obtained from reference TRBV7-2 and TRBJ2-3, is as follows: GAGVSQSPSNKVTEKGKDVELRCDPISGHTALYWYRQSLGQGLEFLIYFQGNSAPDKSGLPSDRFSAERTGGSVSTLTIQRTQQEDSAVYLCASSFRGGTKEAQYFGPGTRLTVL.

Comments on this clone: Different DNA sequences within this sample yield the same CDR3. The rearrangement joins TRBV19 to TRBJ2-7, with 9 bases identical to TRBD1. This CDR3 comprises 15 residues. Unmatched junction bases numbered 3, after V lost 1 base and J lost 2 bases. Germline loops: CDR1 LNHDA, CDR2 SQIVND (reference sequence). CDR3 sequence (DNA): TGTGCCAGTAGTATAGGACAGGGGGGCACCTACGAGCAGTACTTC. Its protein product is CASSIGQGGTYEQYF.

V gene TRBV11-2 combines with J gene TRBJ2-1; perhaps TRBD2 as D (5 bases). CDR1 SGHAT and CDR2 FQNNGV come from the germline V gene. The V and J ends lost 6 bases and 8 bases respectively, with 14 bases between them. CDR3 length: 13 amino acids. In DNA form, the CDR3 reads TGTGCCAGCAGACAAATAAAGGGAGATGAGCAGTTCTTC. Its translation is CASRQIKGDEQFF.

The rearrangement uses TRBV5-4 and TRBJ2-5, with 12 bases fitting TRBD2. From germline, CDR1 is SGHNT and CDR2 YYREEE (reference sequence). Trimming took 0 bases from V and 3 from J; bases not matched to a gene: 3. CDR3 length: 16 residues. Here the CDR3 DNA reads TGTGCCAGCAGCTTGGCTCTAGCGGGAGGGGAAGAGACCCAGTACTTC. Its protein product is CASSLALAGGEETQYF.